These 2 T cell receptor beta chains share one sample of origin, sequenced in a study of T-cell reconstitution after alpha-beta-depleted transplantation in children. Unique molecular identifiers featured in how the TCRbeta library was prepared. TCRdb redid the calling of the PCR reads with MiXCR, one entry per CDR3 protein. Of 640,000 or so distinct CDR3 sequences listed, roughly 15% were seen once; the top ten hold about 1.1%. The material was PBMCs from the stem cell graft donor, obtained from the stem cell graft. Receptors originate from a human donor who donated a stem cell graft to a child with acute myeloid leukemia.

The sample holds many counts of this clonotype. The rearrangement uses TRBV20-1 and TRBJ2-7; D uncertain. This CDR3 comprises 13 residues. The ends were cut back, 7 bases at V and 4 bases at J, with 17 bases in the middle. Germline V lookup: CDR1 DFQATT, CDR2 SNEGSKA (reference sequence). In nucleotides, the CDR3 is TGCAGTGTTCGAGGTTCCAGAACGTACGAGCAGTACTTC. It encodes CSVRGSRTYEQYF.

This rearrangement joins TRBV24-1 to TRBJ2-2, with 11 nucleotides matching TRBD1. With 7 bases clipped from V and 6 bases from J, the junction kept 12 bases outside the gene matches. The germline V gene has CDR1 KGHDR and CDR2 SFDVKD. The CDR3 has 17 amino acids. CDR3 coding DNA: TGTGCCACCAGCCCCCGCGGCCGGACAGGGGGCTCCGGGGAGCTGTTTTTT. Translating it yields CATSPRGRTGGSGELFF.